These 2 T cell receptor beta chains share one sample of origin, sequenced in a study of control samples from healthy donors and cancer patients. Libraries were prepared by immunoSEQ multiplex PCR; TCRdb keeps only in-frame clonotypes and omits some of them. The sample holds approximately 170,000 clones, 85% to 95% seen once. Material: blood. The receptors shown here come from a woman between 55 and 75 years old in good health.

The chain couples TRBV18 to TRBJ1-1; D possibly corresponds to TRBD1 (5 bases). Trimming took off 4 bases at V and 4 bases at J, with 13 bases between the two ends. This CDR3 contains 14 residues. Germline loops: CDR1 KGHSH, CDR2 LQKENI. The CDR3 sequence: CASSLTPQGTEAFF. The CDR3 DNA reads as TGTGCCAGCTCACTGACCCCTCAGGGCACTGAAGCTTTCTTT.

The chain joins TRBV7-8 to TRBJ1-6; no firm D call. Germline CDR1 and CDR2: SGHVS and FQNEAQ. The V and J ends lost 1 base and 7 bases respectively, with 11 bases between them. The CDR3 covers 15 residues. The DNA of the CDR3 is TGTGCCAGCAGCTTAGGACCGGGTCGGAATTCACCCCTCCACTTT. Translating it yields CASSLGPGRNSPLHF.